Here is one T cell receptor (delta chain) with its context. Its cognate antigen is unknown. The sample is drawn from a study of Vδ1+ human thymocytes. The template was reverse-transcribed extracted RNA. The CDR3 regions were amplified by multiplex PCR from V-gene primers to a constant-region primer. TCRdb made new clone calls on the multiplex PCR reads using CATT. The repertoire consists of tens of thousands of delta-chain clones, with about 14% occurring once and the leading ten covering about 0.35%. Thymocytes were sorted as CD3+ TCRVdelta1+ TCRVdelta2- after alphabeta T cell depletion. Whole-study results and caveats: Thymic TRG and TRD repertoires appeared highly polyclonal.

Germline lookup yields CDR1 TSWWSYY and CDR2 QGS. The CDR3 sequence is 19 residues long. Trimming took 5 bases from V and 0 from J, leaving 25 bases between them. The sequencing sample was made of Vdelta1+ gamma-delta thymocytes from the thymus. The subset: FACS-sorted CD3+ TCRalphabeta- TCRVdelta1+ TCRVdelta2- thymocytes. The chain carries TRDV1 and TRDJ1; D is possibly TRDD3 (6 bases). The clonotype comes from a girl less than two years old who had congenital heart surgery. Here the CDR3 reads CALGTPVSESGGYTDKLIF. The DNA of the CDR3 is TGTGCTCTTGGGACCCCCGTTTCGGAGAGTGGGGGGTACACCGATAAACTCATCTTT.